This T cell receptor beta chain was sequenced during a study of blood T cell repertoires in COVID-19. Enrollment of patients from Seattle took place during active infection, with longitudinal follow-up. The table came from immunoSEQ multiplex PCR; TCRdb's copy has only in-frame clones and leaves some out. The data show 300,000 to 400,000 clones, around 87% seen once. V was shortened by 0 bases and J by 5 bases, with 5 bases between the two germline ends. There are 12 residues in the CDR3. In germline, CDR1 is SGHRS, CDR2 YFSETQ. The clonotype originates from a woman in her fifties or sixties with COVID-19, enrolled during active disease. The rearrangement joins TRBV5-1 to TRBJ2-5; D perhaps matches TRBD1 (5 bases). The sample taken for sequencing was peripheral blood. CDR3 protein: CASSLEGETQYF. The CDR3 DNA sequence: TGCGCCAGCAGCTTGGAGGGGGAGACCCAGTACTTC.